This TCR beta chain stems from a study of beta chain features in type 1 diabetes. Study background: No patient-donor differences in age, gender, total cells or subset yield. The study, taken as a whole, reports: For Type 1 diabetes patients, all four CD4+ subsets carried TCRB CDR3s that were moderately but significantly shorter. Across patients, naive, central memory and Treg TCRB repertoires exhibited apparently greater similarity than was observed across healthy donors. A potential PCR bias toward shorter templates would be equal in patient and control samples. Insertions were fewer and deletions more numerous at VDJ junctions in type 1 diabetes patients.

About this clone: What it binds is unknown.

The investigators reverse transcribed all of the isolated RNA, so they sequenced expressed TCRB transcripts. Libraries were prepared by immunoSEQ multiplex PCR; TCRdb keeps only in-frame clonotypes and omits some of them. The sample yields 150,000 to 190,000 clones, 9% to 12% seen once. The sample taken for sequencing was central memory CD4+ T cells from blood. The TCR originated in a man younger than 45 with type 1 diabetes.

The CDR3 DNA reads TGCGCCAGCAGCCCAAGATTCGACAGTCGGAACACTGAAGCTTTCTTT. Translating it yields CASSPRFDSRNTEAFF. V gene TRBV4-1 combines with J gene TRBJ1-1, with D tentatively TRBD1 (5 bases). The CDR3 totals 16 residues. Germline V gene lookup returns CDR1 MGHRA and CDR2 YSYEKL. The V end lost 4 bases, the J end lost 1 base, and 16 bases lay between the germline ends.